The 22 T cell receptor beta chains reported below all come from one sample, sequenced in a study of control samples from healthy donors and cancer patients (dated by TCRdb to the early 2020s). Preparation of the library involved the immunoSEQ multiplex PCR assay. Not all clones reach the TCRdb copy of this immuneACCESS table, which keeps in-frame sequences only. Checked studies attribute under half of the gap to unresolved V genes and leave the rest unexplained. The sample table holds more than 120,000 clones, of which 75% to 95% were seen once. The leading ten clones occupy 3.2% of the sample. The material sequenced was blood. Source of these receptors: a man under 40 in good health.

V usage is TRBV7-9 and J usage is TRBJ1-2; tentatively, D is TRBD1 (6 bases). Germline V gene sequence: CDR1 SEHNR, CDR2 FQNEAQ (reference sequence). This CDR3 region has 12 residues. CDR3 coding DNA: TGTGCGGGTGAGGGGGGGTATTATGGCTACACCTTC. Its translation is CAGEGGYYGYTF.

The rearrangement links TRBV19 to TRBJ1-1; D remains unclear. The V end was cut by 0 bases, the J end by 1 base, with 9 bases between. CDR1 and CDR2 (germline): LNHDA, SQIVND (reference sequence). This CDR3 contains 15 residues. Here the CDR3 reads CASSIDRIPNTEAFF. CDR3 in DNA: TGTGCCAGTAGTATAGACCGGATACCGAACACTGAAGCTTTCTTT.

This rearrangement joins TRBV19 to TRBJ1-5; TRBD1 aligns across 9 bases. The CDR3 spans 16 residues. Germline-derived CDR1 and CDR2 are LNHDA and SQIVND (reference sequence). V lost 5 bases, J lost 5 bases, and 10 bases stayed unmatched. CDR3 bases: TGTGCCAGTAGTTGGGGCACAGGGGGCCTACATCAGCCCCAGCATTTT. Its translation: CASSWGTGGLHQPQHF.

This chain links TRBV19 with TRBJ1-1, with no clear D. Per germline, CDR1 LNHDA and CDR2 SQIVND (reference sequence). Deletions cut 0 bases from V and 6 bases from J, with 11 bases between. The CDR3 runs to 14 residues. DNA of the CDR3: TGTGCCAGTAGTATAGATCCGACCGGGGCTGAAGCTTTCTTT. This translates into CASSIDPTGAEAFF.

The chain recombines TRBV19 with TRBJ2-7; D is tentatively TRBD1 or TRBD2 (5 bases each). CDR1 is LNHDA and CDR2 is SQIVND in the germline V gene (reference sequence). The CDR3 sequence is 15 residues long. V was cut by 5 bases and J by 0 bases, with 14 bases left in between. The CDR3 DNA follows: TGTGCCAGTAGTTTTCCGGGGCAGAACTCCTACGAGCAGTACTTC. Encoded protein: CASSFPGQNSYEQYF.

The gene calls are TRBV29-1 and TRBJ1-5; D gene ambiguous. The germline gives CDR1 SQVTM, CDR2 ANQGSEA. The CDR3 has 13 residues. Trimming shortened V by 3 bases and J by 4 bases, and 10 bases separated the two germline ends. CDR3 sequence (DNA): TGCAGCGTTGATCTTGGGCCAAATCAGCCCCAGCATTTT. Encoded protein: CSVDLGPNQPQHF.

V and J are TRBV5-6 and TRBJ2-7; 7 bases agree with TRBD1. Trimming took 4 bases from V and 3 from J; bases not matched to a gene: 4. The germline gives CDR1 SGHDT, CDR2 YYEEEE. The CDR3 consists of 13 residues. CDR3 sequence: CASSLDRDYEQYF. DNA of the CDR3: TGTGCCAGCAGCCTTGACAGGGACTACGAGCAGTACTTC.

This clone was seen a single time. This sequence joins TRBV2 and TRBJ2-7; D is perhaps TRBD2 (5 bases). Germline lookup yields CDR1 SNHLY and CDR2 FYNNEI. Between the trimmed V and J ends, which lost 8 bases and 0 bases, there was a span of 14 bases. This CDR3 is built from 14 residues. CDR3 residues: CASGLQRDSYEQYF. CDR3 bases: TGTGCCAGCGGACTCCAACGGGACTCCTACGAGCAGTACTTC.

The chain employs TRBV30 and TRBJ1-5, with 8 positions matching TRBD1. The CDR3 is 14 residues long. Losses at the gene ends were 1 base for V and 4 bases for J; bases not matched to a gene: 3. In germline, CDR1 is GTSNPN, CDR2 SVGIG (reference sequence). CDR3 sequence: CAWSGRGLNQPQHF. DNA for the CDR3: TGTGCCTGGAGTGGCAGGGGGCTTAATCAGCCCCAGCATTTT. Full variable domain (rest looked up from reference TRBV30 and TRBJ1-5): SQTIHQWPATLVQPVGSPLSLECTVEGTSNPNLYWYRQAAGRGLQLLFYSVGIGQISSEVPQNLSASRPQDRQFILSSKKLLLSDSGFYLCAWSGRGLNQPQHFGDGTRLSIL.

The chain has TRBV2 and TRBJ1-4, with D unclear. Germline assignment: CDR1 SNHLY and CDR2 FYNNEI. V was pared by 8 bases and J by 7 bases, with 20 bases between. The CDR3 sequence is 15 residues long. DNA for the CDR3: TGTGCCAGCGGACCGTTCCATGGGATGGGTGAAAAACTGTTTTTT. This sequence encodes CASGPFHGMGEKLFF.

The V and J genes are TRBV6-4 and TRBJ2-3; TRBD2 aligns across 14 bases. After removal of 10 bases from V and 6 bases from J, the junction contained 3 bases not matched to a gene. This CDR3 region has 13 residues. Germline CDR1 reads MRHNA; CDR2 reads SNTAGT. CDR3 in amino acids: CATGLAGGDTQYF. The CDR3 bases are TGTGCCACAGGACTAGCGGGGGGCGATACGCAGTATTTT.

The rearrangement joins TRBV18 to TRBJ1-4; 7 nucleotides agree with TRBD1. The V gene's germline CDR1 is KGHSH and CDR2 LQKENI. Trimming removed 3 bases from V and 4 bases from J; junction bases left unmatched: 5. This CDR3 has 15 amino acids. The CDR3 protein is CASSPDRARNEKLFF. The DNA for the CDR3 is TGTGCCAGCTCACCTGACAGGGCGCGTAATGAAAAACTGTTTTTT.

The chain recombines TRBV30 with TRBJ2-1, with unresolved D. The CDR3 has 12 residues. In germline, CDR1 is GTSNPN, CDR2 SVGIG (reference sequence). V was clipped by 3 bases and J by 3 bases, with 6 bases between them. The CDR3 region is CAWRVFYNEQFF. CDR3 DNA sequence: TGTGCCTGGAGGGTTTTCTACAATGAGCAGTTCTTC.

The rearrangement links TRBV5-1 to TRBJ2-3; 8 bases line up with TRBD2. The trim removed 4 bases at V and 6 bases at J, leaving 7 bases unmatched. The CDR3 runs 14 residues. CDR1 is SGHRS, CDR2 YFSETQ, per germline. CDR3 amino acids: CASSTRGGPDTQYF. The CDR3 nucleotides are TGCGCCAGCAGCACCCGGGGGGGCCCGGATACGCAGTATTTT.

This clone has only a few counts. CDR3 amino acids: CASSLGQGKVYSNQPQHF. The CDR3 nucleotides read TGCGCCAGCAGCTTAGGACAGGGGAAGGTATATAGCAATCAGCCCCAGCATTTT. The chain joins TRBV10-2 to TRBJ1-5; TRBD1 aligns across 9 bases. Germline V gives CDR1 WSHSY, CDR2 SAAADI. The CDR3 covers 18 residues. V was pared by 6 bases and J by 0 bases, with 12 bases of the junction left unmatched.

The V call is TRBV14, the J call TRBJ1-1; TRBD1 matches 7 bases. The V gene's germline CDR1 is SGHDN and CDR2 FVKESK. V was pared by 4 bases and J by 7 bases, with 6 bases of the junction left unmatched. The CDR3 has 13 amino acids. The CDR3 loop is CASSRWQGVEAFF. The CDR3 DNA follows: TGTGCCAGCAGCCGATGGCAGGGGGTTGAAGCTTTCTTT.

The V and J genes are TRBV3-1 (or the pseudogene TRBV3-2) and TRBJ2-2; 14 bases align to TRBD2. Per the germline V gene, CDR1 is LGHDT and CDR2 is YNNKEL (reference sequence). Trimming at V came to 1 base and at J to 5 bases, leaving 9 bases not matched to a gene. The CDR3 contains 19 residues. CDR3 coding DNA: TGTGCCAGCAGCCAAGTCGGACTAGCGGGGGGTTCGAGGACCGGGGAGCTGTTTTTT. This codes for CASSQVGLAGGSRTGELFF.

The CDR3 region is CASSLAPRPGANVLTF. CDR3 in DNA: TGTGCCAGCAGCTTAGCGCCGAGACCGGGGGCCAACGTCCTGACTTTC. This chain links TRBV7-6 with TRBJ2-6; D gene uncertain. Germline CDR1 is SGHVS and CDR2 is FNYEAQ. The CDR3 sequence is 16 residues long. V lost 0 bases to trimming and J lost 4 bases, with 10 bases between them.

This chain uses TRBV28 with TRBJ1-2; D is undetermined. Trimming left V 5 bases short and J 7 bases short, with 14 bases between. The CDR3 is 13 amino acids. Germline CDR1 MDHEN, CDR2 SYDVKM. The CDR3 nucleotides read TGTGCCAGCAGTACTCCATATAAAACTGGCTACACCTTC. Protein: CASSTPYKTGYTF.

The rearrangement joins TRBV4-2 to TRBJ2-7; unclear D gene. CDR1 is LGHNA and CDR2 is YNFKEQ in the germline V gene. The CDR3 loop spans 15 amino acids. The V end lost 4 bases, the J end lost 1 base, and 14 bases lay between the germline ends. The CDR3, as DNA: TGTGCCAGCAGCCTGTCCACCAGGAGTTCCTACGAGCAGTACTTC. It yields the protein CASSLSTRSSYEQYF.

The V gene is TRBV24-1, the J gene TRBJ2-1; 11 bases agree with TRBD2. V lost 9 bases to trimming and J lost 9 bases; unmatched junction nucleotides: 12. The CDR3 consists of 15 residues. Germline loops: CDR1 KGHDR, CDR2 SFDVKD. This chain's CDR3 is CATSWGSGGASEQFF. For the CDR3, the DNA is TGTGCCACCTCCTGGGGTAGCGGGGGGGCCTCTGAGCAGTTCTTC.

This chain links TRBV6-1 with TRBJ1-4; tentatively, D is TRBD1 (5 bases). V was shortened by 2 bases and J by 8 bases, with 12 bases between the two germline ends. The CDR3 runs 14 residues. Germline V CDR1 and CDR2: MNHNS, SASEGT. CDR3: CASSERGVGEKLFF. For the CDR3, the DNA is TGTGCCAGCAGTGAACGAGGGGTTGGAGAAAAACTGTTTTTT.